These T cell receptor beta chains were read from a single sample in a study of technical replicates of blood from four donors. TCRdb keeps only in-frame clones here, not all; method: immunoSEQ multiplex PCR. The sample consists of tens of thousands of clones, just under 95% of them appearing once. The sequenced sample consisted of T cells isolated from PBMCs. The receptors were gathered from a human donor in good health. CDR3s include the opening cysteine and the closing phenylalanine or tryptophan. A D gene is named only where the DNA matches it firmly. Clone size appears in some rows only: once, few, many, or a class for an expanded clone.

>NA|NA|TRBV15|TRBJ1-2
CATSLKERGGNYGYTF
TGTGCCACCAGCCTAAAAGAGCGGGGAGGAAACTATGGCTACACCTTC
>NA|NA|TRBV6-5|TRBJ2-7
CASSYSRGATYEQYF
TGTGCCAGCAGTTACTCGAGAGGAGCTACCTACGAGCAGTACTTC
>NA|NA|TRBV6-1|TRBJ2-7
CASSEVGRGKYEQYF
TGTGCCAGCAGTGAAGTGGGGAGAGGGAAGTACGAGCAGTACTTC
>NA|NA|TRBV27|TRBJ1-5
CASSFWARGQPQHF
TGTGCCAGCAGTTTTTGGGCCCGGGGTCAGCCCCAGCATTTT
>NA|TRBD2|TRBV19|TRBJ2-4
CASSVTSGGRLNIQYF
TGTGCCAGTAGTGTGACTAGCGGAGGGCGGTTAAACATTCAGTACTTC
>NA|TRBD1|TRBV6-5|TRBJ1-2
CASSYSPQGAYTF
TGTGCCAGCAGTTACTCGCCCCAGGGGGCCTACACCTTC
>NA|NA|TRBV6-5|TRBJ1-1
CASSYSGGGTEAFF
TGTGCCAGCAGTTATTCTGGAGGAGGCACTGAAGCTTTCTTT
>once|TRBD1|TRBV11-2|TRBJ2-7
CASSLAGTGGYEQYF
TGTGCCAGCAGCTTGGCCGGGACAGGGGGATACGAGCAGTACTTC
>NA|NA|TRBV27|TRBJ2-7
CASSLFEDSPWEQYF
TGTGCCAGCAGTTTATTCGAGGACAGCCCTTGGGAGCAGTACTTC
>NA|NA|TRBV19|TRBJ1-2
CATREVDGYTF
TGTGCCACCAGGGAGGTGGATGGCTACACCTTC
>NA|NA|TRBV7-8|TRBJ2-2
CASSHQRVGGELFF
TGTGCCAGCAGCCACCAGCGCGTGGGCGGGGAGCTGTTTTTT
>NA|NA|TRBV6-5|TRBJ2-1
CASSSPQEFEQFF
TGTGCCAGCAGTTCACCACAGGAGTTCGAGCAGTTCTTC
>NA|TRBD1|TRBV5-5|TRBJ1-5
CASSRTGVNSNQPQHF
TGTGCCAGCAGCAGGACAGGGGTGAATAGCAATCAGCCCCAGCATTTT
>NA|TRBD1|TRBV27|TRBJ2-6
CASSQGASGANVLTF
TGTGCCAGCAGTCAGGGGGCCTCTGGGGCCAACGTCCTGACTTTC
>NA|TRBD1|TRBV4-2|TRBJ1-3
CASSHFRDSGNTIYF
TGTGCCAGCAGCCATTTTCGGGACAGTGGAAACACCATATATTTT
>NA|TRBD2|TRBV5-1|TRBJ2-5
CASSPGGTKETQYF
TGCGCCAGCAGCCCGGGGGGGACAAAAGAGACCCAGTACTTC
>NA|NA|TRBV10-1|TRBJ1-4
CASKRTATNEKLFF
TGCGCCAGCAAGAGGACTGCAACTAATGAAAAACTGTTTTTT